The 10 T cell receptor beta chains in this list originate from one sample, sequenced in a study of cytomegalovirus exposure and HLA in healthy donors. Sequencing was performed with immunoSEQ multiplex PCR; in TCRdb, only in-frame clones are kept and a portion is missing. The repertoire consists of about 260,000 clones, with roughly 91% occurring once and the leading ten covering 3% to 3.5%. The sequenced sample was PBMCs. These receptors were taken from a woman aged 30 to 39 in good health and CMV-seronegative.

The V call is TRBV7-2, the J call TRBJ2-1, with D possibly TRBD2 on 5 matching bases. The ends were cut back, 6 bases at V and 0 bases at J, with 18 bases in the middle. Germline V gene data show CDR1 as SGHTA and CDR2 as FQGNSA. This CDR3 has 17 residues. The CDR3 sequence is CASSFLASSSSYNEQFF. DNA for the CDR3: TGTGCCAGCAGTTTTCTCGCTAGCTCCTCCTCCTACAATGAGCAGTTCTTC.

This clone showed up just a few times. The chain recombines TRBV6-5 with TRBJ2-2; D unresolved. The germline CDR1 and CDR2 sequences are MNHEY and SVGAGI. The CDR3 loop spans 12 amino acids. The CDR3 coding sequence is TGTGCAGTGATGTCGGACACCGGGGAGCTGTTTTTT. Translating it yields CAVMSDTGELFF.

The rearrangement uses TRBV28 and TRBJ1-4, with no clear D. Between the trimmed V and J ends, which lost 8 bases and 8 bases, there was a span of 18 bases. Per germline, CDR1 MDHEN and CDR2 SYDVKM. The CDR3 has 14 residues. The CDR3 region is CASGPGLLGEKLFF. CDR3 coding DNA: TGTGCCAGCGGTCCTGGCCTCCTGGGGGAAAAACTGTTTTTT.

V is TRBV18 and J is TRBJ2-3; D not certain. Per the germline V gene, CDR1 is KGHSH and CDR2 is LQKENI. The V end was cut by 0 bases, the J end by 5 bases, with 15 bases between. The CDR3 totals 16 residues. CDR3 amino acids: CASSPPGFWRGDTQYF. The DNA of the CDR3 is TGTGCCAGCTCACCACCGGGGTTTTGGAGAGGAGATACGCAGTATTTT. The full variable domain, rest sourced from reference TRBV18 and TRBJ2-3, is NAGVMQNPRHLVRRRGQEARLRCSPMKGHSHVYWYRQLPEEGLKFMVYLQKENIIDESGMPKERFSAEFPKEGPSILRIQQVVRGDSAAYFCASSPPGFWRGDTQYFGPGTRLTVL.

This clone was found once. The chain combines TRBV9 with TRBJ2-2, with TRBD1 as a possible D gene (5 bases). Trimming removed 5 bases from V and 4 bases from J, with 6 bases in between. Per the germline V gene, CDR1 is SGDLS and CDR2 is YYNGEE. The CDR3 has 12 amino acids. The CDR3 nucleotides read TGTGCCAGCAGTGACAGCACCGGGGAGCTGTTTTTT. Amino acid sequence: CASSDSTGELFF.

V is TRBV27 and J is TRBJ2-3; D could derive from TRBD1 or TRBD2 (5 bases each). Germline loops: CDR1 MNHEY, CDR2 SMNVEV (reference sequence). V was pared by 2 bases and J by 5 bases, with 5 bases between. The CDR3 sequence is 12 residues long. CDR3 residues: CASSLGGDTQYF. CDR3 DNA: TGTGCCAGCAGTTTAGGGGGAGATACGCAGTATTTT.

The genes are TRBV4-3 and TRBJ2-1; TRBD1 might be the D (6 bases). Looked up from germline, CDR1 is LGHNA and CDR2 is YSLEER. Deletions cut 3 bases from V and 9 bases from J, with 18 bases between. This CDR3 spans 15 amino acids. This CDR3 reads CASSHLTGTFVEQFF. DNA of the CDR3: TGCGCCAGCAGCCATCTGACTGGGACATTCGTTGAGCAGTTCTTC.

This clone was found once. The chain employs TRBV5-1 and TRBJ2-3; D not resolved. The CDR3 contains 16 residues. V lost 1 base, J lost 1 base, and 13 bases lay in between. Germline lookup yields CDR1 SGHRS and CDR2 YFSETQ. The CDR3 region has the DNA TGCGCCAGCAGCTTGACGGTAGGCCAGGGCACAGATACGCAGTATTTT. It specifies CASSLTVGQGTDTQYF.

The chain couples TRBV4-1 to TRBJ2-1; D is tentatively TRBD1 or TRBD2 (5 bases each). V was shortened by 2 bases and J by 3 bases, with 14 bases between the two germline ends. Germline CDR1 is MGHRA and CDR2 is YSYEKL. The CDR3 length is 16 residues. The CDR3 DNA is TGCGCCAGCAGCCAATCAGAGGGGCATGGCTACAATGAGCAGTTCTTC. It yields the protein CASSQSEGHGYNEQFF.

This chain connects TRBV4-3 to TRBJ2-3, with D perhaps matching TRBD2 (5 bases). Germline-derived CDR1 and CDR2 are LGHNA and YSLEER. The CDR3 totals 16 residues. Trimming left V 1 base short and J 5 bases short, with 16 bases between. CDR3 sequence: CASSQGPGLRGDTQYF. The DNA for the CDR3 is TGCGCCAGCAGCCAAGGCCCGGGCCTCCGGGGAGATACGCAGTATTTT.